This T cell receptor beta chain was found in a study of low-dose radiotherapy and immunotherapy resistance in tumors. Study-wide context: Treatment of Cohort 1 consisted of 0.5 Gy per fraction every 2 weeks, adding up to 6.5 Gy. Aspirin was administered orally at 300 mg daily for four cycles, commencing on cycle 1 day 1.

Time point here: before trial treatment. Tumors of eligible patients were advanced, solid and lacking tumor-infiltrating lymphocytes. Priming of first-strand cDNA relied on TRAV- and TRBV-specific primers (covering alpha and beta chains). For amplifying TCRs, the PCR ran for approximately 18 cycles with Phusion, which was used together with a constant-region primer and the adapter on the V primers. Using its own MiXCR run on the reads, TCRdb lists one record per CDR3 protein. Found here are 85,000 to 95,000 distinct CDR3 sequences, 8% to 10% of them singletons; the top ten hold approximately 0.98%. The germline CDR1 and CDR2 sequences are LGHNA and YSLEER. This CDR3 is 14 amino acids long. V was trimmed by 0 bases and J by 12 bases, leaving 15 bases between them. This clonotype was seen at least ten times.

This material consisted of PBMCs, taken before treatment. The V and J genes are TRBV4-3 and TRBJ2-1, with D unclear. This TCR derives from a male donor with prostate cancer. CDR3 sequence reads: CASSQDRALGGQFF. The CDR3 DNA sequence: TGCGCCAGCAGCCAAGATAGGGCACTCGGTGGGCAGTTCTTC.